The source of this T cell receptor beta chain is a study of T cell responses to AZD1222 COVID-19 vaccine (dated by TCRdb to about 2021). Regarding the complete study: AZD1222 recipients with second doses at about 4 weeks or about 12 weeks were pooled, because spike-specific TCR depth and breadth did not differ between schedules. Trial participants were enrolled by age into 18-55, 56-69 and 70-plus year subgroups, with approximately 160, 26 and 62 TCR-sequenced participants respectively. A total of 240 or so trial participants underwent TCR sequencing, of whom 207 had received two doses of AZD1222 and approximately 26 had received two doses of the MenACWY control vaccine.

The time point label corresponds to: baseline before first vaccination. Vaccinee samples came from UK trials COV001 and COV002, including a single-blind randomized controlled phase 2/3 trial of AZD1222 (ChAdOx1 nCoV-19) in healthy adults. Trial participant PBMC samples were collected at day 0 and day 28 after the second dose for TCRbeta chain sequencing. As encoded in the germline V gene, CDR1 is MGHDK while CDR2 is SYGVNS. There are 16 amino acids in the CDR3, from cysteine to phenylalanine inclusive. Just the 48-base CDR3 DNA is kept, in frame starting at base 1. Trimming accounts for 8 bases at V and 1 base at J, while the number of junction bases matched to no gene is 10. The CDR3 regions of human TCRbeta chains were analyzed by immunosequencing. The paper's processing steps were these. TCRs in the repertoires were compared against a reference library of SARS-CoV-2-specific TCRs that had been generated with the MIRA antigen-specificity platform. Breadth was defined as the fraction of unique TCRs that were SARS-CoV-2-associated, and depth was defined as the fraction of total T cells that were SARS-CoV-2-associated. Each spike-specific TCR was assigned to its reactive spike region and to a CD4 or CD8 class using the MIRA data. Log10-transformed breadth and depth values were compared by one-way ANOVA with Sidak's multiple comparisons tests. As stored in TCRdb, this immuneACCESS dataset retains in-frame rearrangements with V and J assigned. A fraction of the clones does not appear; measured against another copy, unresolved V genes explain less than half of the discrepancy, and the remainder lacks a known reason. V, J and clone size are taken as reported in that table, and D and trimming were inferred from the DNA itself. In this sample the table shows roughly 80,000 clones, 90% of which occur a single time. The ten most abundant clones make up around 5% of the sample.

A note on this clone: Its antigen is still unknown. Base qualities are not provided; no much larger clone lies one nucleotide away.

General findings and caveats noted by the study authors: Because no day 14 peak-response samples were available, the repertoires could be characterized only after the peak T cell response. The 56-69-year group was small, and its depth increase did not reach significance, likely because of low power. After two AZD1222 doses, both the breadth and the depth of spike-specific TCRs were significantly higher than at day 0 and than in MenACWY recipients. Participants were mostly white British, with more females than males. The authors suggested clonal diversity may have been underestimated. Reportedly, almost half of the unique spike-specific TCRs recognized epitopes lying outside the regions that are mutated in the B.1.351 and B.1.1.7 variants. Only 5 to 7 AZD1222 recipients were SARS-CoV-2 seropositive at baseline, limiting conclusions about previously exposed vaccinees. CD4 TCRs associated with the vaccine covered the entire spike protein, and the dominant responses were in regions 160-218 and 743-854.

The source is an adult in good health. The sequence links TRBV25-1 to TRBJ1-1; 10 bases in the middle match TRBD1. Sequenced material: peripheral blood, taken on day 0 of AZD1222 vaccination. CDR3 sequence: CASGRDRGGRNTEAFF. The DNA sequence reads TGTGCCAGCGGCCGGGACAGGGGAGGACGGAACACTGAAGCTTTCTTT.